A selection of T cell receptor beta chains follows, all from one sample in a study of OX40 agonist ivuxolimab in advanced cancers. Sequencing was performed with immunoSEQ multiplex PCR; in TCRdb, only in-frame clones are kept and a portion is missing. The sample shows tens of thousands of clones, 75% to 95% of them seen only once. Sample: CD4+ or CD8+ T cells sorted from blood, taken in a trial of the OX40 agonist ivuxolimab. Receptors were obtained from an adult with an advanced solid tumor such as melanoma, head and neck, liver or kidney cancer. Each CDR3 is given without its conserved first and last residue.

15	TRBV5-1	ASSLGRASGILGEQF
12	TRBV28	ASSLFGTGQKLF
15	TRBV7-9	ASSPPVPGGGTDTQY
13	TRBV28	ASSPRGRQGEKLF
14	TRBV30	AWSLASGYSTDTQY
15	TRBV9	ASSADRGRGSTDTQY
12	TRBV6-5	ASSTARDTGELF
9	TRBV30	AWSIGGELF
15	TRBV18	ASSPQRIRANTGELF
14	TRBV7-2	ASSSSGQGAYQPQH
11	TRBV19	ASADRQSHEQF
13	TRBV7-2	ASSLIGSLNEKLF
13	TRBV28	ASSPWGPTGQPQH
9	TRBV20-1	SARERDTQY
12	TRBV5-4	ASSLRHLQETQY
13	TRBV18	ASSSRDRATQPQH
16	TRBV11-3	ASSLDQLAGVRTGELF
13	TRBV7-9	ASSLAHGETDTQY
11	TRBV5-1	ASSGQGAEGYT
12	TRBV6-5	ASREGTGRYEQY
11	TRBV6-4	ASSTGGGQPQH
13	TRBV7-2	ASSWGQGLTQPQH
9	TRBV20-1	SARWDSSYT
11	TRBV2	ASRRQPNEKLF
12	TRBV7-6	ASSKGGIPYEQY
11	TRBV5-1	ASSFRIQETQY
13	TRBV27	ASSYSSNRGVEQY
11	TRBV2	ASTLAGGETQY
14	TRBV9	ASSTGLAVNTGELF
14	TRBV19	ASSKRQGANNQPQH
11	TRBV2	ASTTQEGQPQH
13	TRBV14	ASSQSAGSAYEQY
14	TRBV27	ASSFLAGVNTDTQY
12	TRBV27	ASRLHGDSEKLF